This entry is about one TCR beta chain. This sample is part of a study of blood T cell repertoires in COVID-19. Overall study: Samples taken during acute and convalescent COVID-19 were collected in the United States, Italy and Spain.

Sequencing used immunoSEQ multiplex PCR; TCRdb keeps in-frame clones, though not all of them. Among roughly 180,000 clones listed, around 86% were seen once. This CDR3 region has 13 residues. Germline assignment: CDR1 MNHEY and CDR2 SMNVEV (reference sequence). V was pared by 4 bases and J by 2 bases, with 9 bases between. V and J are TRBV27 and TRBJ2-7; D not resolved. The specimen sequenced was peripheral blood. The TCR comes from a man in his 60s with acute or convalescent COVID-19. In DNA form, the CDR3 reads TGTGCCAGCAGTTCGTGGCAGACCTACGAGCAGTACTTC. Its translation: CASSSWQTYEQYF.